A single sample is the source of the 25 T cell receptor beta chains below, sequenced in a study of cytomegalovirus exposure and HLA in healthy donors (dated by TCRdb to 2016 to 2017). Library preparation employed the immunoSEQ multiplex PCR assay. The multiplex PCR relied on a mix of 60 forward primers for TCR Vbeta segments and 13 reverse primers for TCR Jbeta segments. TCRdb took this table from immuneACCESS and kept in-frame rearrangements with V and J called. Such tables lack part of the clones; where checked against another copy, unresolved V genes explain under half of the gap, and the rest is unexplained. The table held for this sample gives about 200,000 clones. 0.7% to 0.8% of the sample comes from the top ten. Sequencing input: PBMCs. The origin of the receptors is a boy aged 10-17 years in good health and CMV-seronegative.

The J gene is TRBJ2-1, the V gene TRBV6-4; 11 bases fit TRBD2. The CDR3 has 15 residues. J lost 8 bases, V lost 4 bases, and 7 bases had no gene match. The germline CDR1 and CDR2 sequences are MRHNA and SNTAGT. In DNA form, the CDR3 reads TGTGCCAGCAGTGTAATAGCGGGGGGGCAGGATGAGCAGTTCTTC. This codes for CASSVIAGGQDEQFF.

The chain has TRBV15 and TRBJ1-2, with 8 bases matching TRBD1. The CDR3 runs 15 residues. Per germline, CDR1 LNHNV and CDR2 YYDKDF (reference sequence). J lost 4 bases, V lost 3 bases, and 7 bases had no gene match. CDR3 nucleotides: TGTGCCACCAGCAGCTCAACAGGGGGTACCTATGGCTACACCTTC. It encodes CATSSSTGGTYGYTF.

The chain links TRBV2 to TRBJ1-5; tentatively, D is TRBD1 (5 bases). V gave up 8 bases and J gave up 1 base, with 12 bases separating them. The CDR3 totals 14 residues. Germline V gene sequence: CDR1 SNHLY, CDR2 FYNNEI. CDR3 residues: CASGIRESNQPQHF. CDR3 DNA: TGTGCCAGCGGGATCAGGGAAAGCAATCAGCCCCAGCATTTT. The full variable domain, in which reference TRBV2 and TRBJ1-5 provide the parts outside the CDR3, is EPEVTQTPSHQVTQMGQEVILRCVPISNHLYFYWYRQILGQKVEFLVSFYNNEISEKSEIFDDQFSVERPDGSNFTLKIRSTKLEDSAMYFCASGIRESNQPQHFGDGTRLSIL.

The V gene is TRBV2, the J gene TRBJ2-2, with D possibly matching TRBD2 (7 bases). This CDR3 region has 15 residues. Trimming took 5 bases from V and 4 from J, leaving 14 bases between them. CDR1 and CDR2 (germline): SNHLY, FYNNEI. This chain's CDR3 is CASSLQGGGTGELFF. CDR3 nucleotides: TGTGCCAGCAGTCTACAGGGCGGGGGCACCGGGGAGCTGTTTTTT.

J is TRBJ1-1 and V is TRBV5-4; D is unresolved. Germline CDR1 SGHNT, CDR2 YYREEE (reference sequence). The CDR3 runs to 13 residues. V was shortened by 7 bases and J by 6 bases, with 16 bases between the two germline ends. The CDR3 DNA sequence: TGTGCCAGCCATGGACGGGAGGTTTCTGAAGCTTTCTTT. Protein product: CASHGREVSEAFF.

The chain couples TRBV4-1 to TRBJ1-2, with D unresolved. CDR1 and CDR2 from the germline V gene are MGHRA and YSYEKL. V lost 3 bases and J lost 7, with 9 bases in between. The CDR3 totals 12 residues. The CDR3 region has the DNA TGCGCCAGCAGCCAGGTGCCAGGTGGCTACACCTTC. The encoded protein is CASSQVPGGYTF.

The rearrangement joins TRBV2 to TRBJ1-3; 7 bases agree with TRBD1. Per germline, CDR1 SNHLY and CDR2 FYNNEI. This CDR3 is 14 amino acids long. With V trimmed by 7 bases and J by 3 bases, 6 bases remained unmatched. CDR3 in DNA: TGTGCCAGCACTCAACAGGGGTTTGGAAACACCATATATTTT. As protein: CASTQQGFGNTIYF.

This chain uses TRBV11-2 with TRBJ2-3; D might be TRBD2 (5 bases). The V gene lost 4 bases and the J gene lost 3 bases, with 14 bases spanning the gap. Germline CDR1 SGHAT, CDR2 FQNNGV. There are 15 residues in the CDR3. CDR3 sequence (DNA): TGTGCCAGCAGCTACAGTATCGAGGGAACAGATACGCAGTATTTT. Amino acids: CASSYSIEGTDTQYF.

The chain is built from TRBV5-1 and TRBJ1-4, with unresolved D. Germline V CDR1 and CDR2: SGHRS, YFSETQ. This CDR3 region has 15 residues. The V end was cut by 4 bases, the J end by 5 bases, with 15 bases between. CDR3 protein: CASSPSHSQNEKLFF. CDR3 sequence (DNA): TGCGCCAGCAGCCCGTCTCATTCACAGAATGAAAAACTGTTTTTT.

A remark on this clone: Additional DNA sequences in this sample encode the identical CDR3. This chain links TRBV2 with TRBJ2-1; TRBD1 matches 10 bases. Per germline, CDR1 SNHLY and CDR2 FYNNEI. CDR3 length equals 19 residues. The ends lost 8 bases at V and 3 bases at J; junction bases unmatched: 19. The CDR3: CASYLTTGGTMNYYNEQFF. The CDR3 DNA reads TGTGCCAGCTACCTCACGACAGGGGGCACAATGAACTACTACAATGAGCAGTTCTTC. The full variable domain, rest sourced from reference TRBV2 and TRBJ2-1, is EPEVTQTPSHQVTQMGQEVILRCVPISNHLYFYWYRQILGQKVEFLVSFYNNEISEKSEIFDDQFSVERPDGSNFTLKIRSTKLEDSAMYFCASYLTTGGTMNYYNEQFFGPGTRLTVL.

The rearrangement joins TRBV10-1 to TRBJ2-2; no definite D call. The CDR3 is 14 amino acids. Trimming removed 5 bases at V and 2 bases at J, with 9 bases between. Germline V gene data show CDR1 as WNHNN and CDR2 as SYGVQD (reference sequence). As DNA, the CDR3 is TGCGCCAGCAGTATAGGCGGTAACACCGGGGAGCTGTTTTTT. It codes for CASSIGGNTGELFF.

J is TRBJ1-1 and V is TRBV5-1; possibly TRBD1 for D (6 bases). Germline CDR1 reads SGHRS; CDR2 reads YFSETQ. Trimming took 4 bases from V and 6 from J, leaving 19 bases between them. CDR3 length: 15 residues. The CDR3 nucleotides are TGCGCCAGCAGCCCCGATTGGACAGAATCCGCTGAAGCTTTCTTT. This gives the protein CASSPDWTESAEAFF.

This chain uses TRBV30 with TRBJ1-3; weak D call: TRBD1 (6 bases). CDR1 and CDR2 (germline): GTSNPN, SVGIG (reference sequence). The V end was cut by 0 bases, the J end by 3 bases, with 12 bases between. The CDR3 loop spans 15 amino acids. CDR3 region: CAWSVGGAFGNTIYF. The CDR3 DNA follows: TGTGCCTGGAGTGTAGGGGGGGCGTTTGGAAACACCATATATTTT.

The chain has TRBV7-7 and TRBJ2-7; D not resolved. Germline loops: CDR1 SSHAT, CDR2 FNYEAQ (reference sequence). This CDR3 contains 14 residues. Here the CDR3 DNA reads TGTGCTAGCCACATACGGCAGGAAAGCTACGAGCAGTACTTC. Translation: CASHIRQESYEQYF.

The chain is built from TRBV28 and TRBJ1-1; weak D call: TRBD1 (6 bases). The CDR3 extends over 12 amino acids. Trimming shortened V by 2 bases and J by 5 bases, and 6 bases separated the two germline ends. Germline V gene sequence: CDR1 MDHEN, CDR2 SYDVKM. DNA of the CDR3: TGTGCCAGCAGTTTAAGGGGGACTGAAGCTTTCTTT. Translating gives CASSLRGTEAFF.

V is TRBV10-3 and J is TRBJ2-7, with TRBD1 matching 9 bases. Germline trimming cut 2 bases from V and 7 bases from J; bases unmatched to any gene: 6. The CDR3 is made up of 14 amino acids. CDR1 ENHRY and CDR2 SYGVKD come from the germline V gene. For the CDR3, the DNA is TGTGCCATCAGTGAGGACAGGGGGGCCTGGGAGCAGTACTTC. Its translation: CAISEDRGAWEQYF.

This chain uses TRBV5-1 with TRBJ1-1; TRBD1 might be the D (5 bases). V was pared by 0 bases and J by 0 bases, with 9 bases between. Germline lookup yields CDR1 SGHRS and CDR2 YFSETQ. The CDR3 consists of 15 residues. The CDR3 bases are TGCGCCAGCAGCTTGGTTGGGGCCCTGAACACTGAAGCTTTCTTT. Protein: CASSLVGALNTEAFF.

A note on this clone: Other nucleotide sequences in the sample specify the same CDR3. The CDR3 loop reads CASSNRDRVYEQYF. The CDR3, as DNA: TGTGCCAGCTCGAACCGGGACAGGGTATACGAGCAGTACTTC. The chain recombines TRBV18 with TRBJ2-7; 9 nucleotides agree with TRBD1. V trimming: 6 bases; J trimming: 4 bases; junction bases outside the gene matches: 7. This CDR3 comprises 14 residues. Germline assignment: CDR1 KGHSH and CDR2 LQKENI.

The chain carries TRBV18 and TRBJ2-1; 7 bases align to TRBD1. The CDR3 contains 14 residues. CDR1 KGHSH and CDR2 LQKENI come from the germline V gene. Trimming at V came to 6 bases and at J to 9 bases, leaving 11 bases not matched to a gene. DNA of the CDR3: TGTGCCAGCTCCCCCGGGACAGTAGCCGGTGAGCAGTTCTTC. It yields the protein CASSPGTVAGEQFF.

The V call is TRBV30, the J call TRBJ2-1; perhaps TRBD2 as D (6 bases). This CDR3 has 12 amino acids. Trimming cost V 4 bases and J 14 bases, with 18 bases left between them. The germline V gene has CDR1 GTSNPN and CDR2 SVGIG (reference sequence). The CDR3 coding sequence is TGTGCCTGGACCGACAGCGGGCGCAAGAAGTTCTTC. This sequence encodes CAWTDSGRKKFF.

This chain's CDR3 is CASSVVEGGYGYTF. The CDR3 nucleotides are TGTGCCAGCAGCGTAGTGGAGGGTGGCTATGGCTACACCTTC. The chain is built from TRBV9 and TRBJ1-2; D gene uncertain. Germline V lookup: CDR1 SGDLS, CDR2 YYNGEE. The CDR3 is 14 amino acids. V shed 0 bases and J shed 4 bases, with 10 bases lying between them.

The V call is TRBV27, the J call TRBJ2-7; 7 nucleotides match TRBD2. Germline V gives CDR1 MNHEY, CDR2 SMNVEV (reference sequence). The J segment lost 0 bases and the V segment lost 5 bases, leaving 1 base of the junction unmatched. This CDR3 spans 13 amino acids. This CDR3 reads CASSKRDSYEQYF. The CDR3 coding sequence is TGTGCCAGCAGTAAGCGGGACTCCTACGAGCAGTACTTC.

The chain links TRBV4-1 to TRBJ2-7; D perhaps matches TRBD1 (5 bases). Germline loops: CDR1 MGHRA, CDR2 YSYEKL. V lost 1 base and J lost 5, with 15 bases in between. The CDR3 is 15 amino acids. CDR3 region: CASSQVPSVGDEQYF. The CDR3 nucleotides are TGCGCCAGCAGCCAAGTCCCCAGTGTAGGGGACGAGCAGTACTTC.

The V gene is TRBV28, the J gene TRBJ2-7; tentative D call: TRBD2 (5 bases). CDR3 length equals 14 residues. Trimming took off 2 bases at V and 4 bases at J, with 12 bases between the two ends. The germline gives CDR1 MDHEN, CDR2 SYDVKM. The CDR3 nucleotides read TGTGCCAGCAGTTTAGTGAGGGTGGGGTACGAGCAGTACTTC. Translating it yields CASSLVRVGYEQYF.

V usage is TRBV7-8 and J usage is TRBJ2-7; 8 bases align to TRBD1. CDR1 is SGHVS, CDR2 FQNEAQ, per germline. The CDR3 consists of 14 residues. After removal of 4 bases from V and 4 bases from J, the junction contained 6 bases not matched to a gene. Here the CDR3 DNA reads TGTGCCAGCAGCTCCCAGGGGGCGCATTACGAGCAGTACTTC. Translating gives CASSSQGAHYEQYF.